This T cell receptor (beta chain) was sequenced for a study of blood T cell repertoires in COVID-19. The overall study: COVID-19 samples from acute and convalescent phases originated in the United States, Italy and Spain. PBMCs, B-cell-depleted T cells, or T cells provided the cDNA or gDNA that made up the material.

Original processing notes: Reference gene primer amplification gave nucleated cell count estimates. Libraries were prepared by immunoSEQ multiplex PCR; TCRdb keeps only in-frame clonotypes and omits some of them. V and J calls and clone size are those listed in that table; D and trimming were worked out from the DNA. This table has 45,000 to 55,000 clones, more than 70% appearing once. The sequencing input was peripheral blood. The sequence came from a man between 65 and 85 years old with active COVID-19.

In nucleotides, the CDR3 is TGTGCCAGCAGCTCGATACAGGGGGCTCACACTGAAGCTTTCTTT. This codes for CASSSIQGAHTEAFF. This rearrangement joins TRBV7-9 to TRBJ1-1; 9 nucleotides line up with TRBD1. Germline loops: CDR1 SEHNR, CDR2 FQNEAQ (reference sequence). The J segment lost 3 bases and the V segment lost 4 bases, leaving 6 bases of the junction unmatched. The CDR3 runs 15 residues.